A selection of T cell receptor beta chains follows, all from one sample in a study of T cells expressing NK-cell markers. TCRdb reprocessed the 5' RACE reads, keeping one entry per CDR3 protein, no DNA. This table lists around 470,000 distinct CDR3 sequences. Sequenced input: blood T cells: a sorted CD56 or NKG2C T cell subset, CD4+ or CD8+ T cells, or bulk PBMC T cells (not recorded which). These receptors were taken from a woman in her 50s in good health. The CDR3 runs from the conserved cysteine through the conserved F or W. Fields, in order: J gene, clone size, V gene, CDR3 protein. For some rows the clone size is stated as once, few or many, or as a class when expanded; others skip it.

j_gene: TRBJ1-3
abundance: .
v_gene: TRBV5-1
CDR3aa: CASSRLPGAPSSGNTIYF

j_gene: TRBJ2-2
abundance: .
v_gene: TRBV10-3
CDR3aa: CAISQLQGTGELFF

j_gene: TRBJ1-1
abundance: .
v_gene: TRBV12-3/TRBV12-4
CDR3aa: CASSFRGEGTEAFF

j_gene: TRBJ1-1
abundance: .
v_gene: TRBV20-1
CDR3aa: CSAPKGGGTEAFF

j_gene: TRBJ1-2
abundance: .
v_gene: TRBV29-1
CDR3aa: CSVEVGTGGIYGYTF

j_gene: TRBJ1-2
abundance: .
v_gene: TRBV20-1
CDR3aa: CSAGEGRGANYGYTF

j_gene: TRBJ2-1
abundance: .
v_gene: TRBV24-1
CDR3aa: CATSDLQYGSGRGNEQFF

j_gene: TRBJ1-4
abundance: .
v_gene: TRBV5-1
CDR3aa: CASSDTKSTGKLFF

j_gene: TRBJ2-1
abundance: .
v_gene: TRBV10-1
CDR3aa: CASSESGVPSYNEQFF

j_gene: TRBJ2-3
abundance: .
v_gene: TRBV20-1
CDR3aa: CSAREWSGGTADTQYF

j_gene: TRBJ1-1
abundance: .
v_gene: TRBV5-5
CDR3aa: CASIAATNTEAFF

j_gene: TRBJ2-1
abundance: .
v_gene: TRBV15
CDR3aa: CATSRGLAGVFEQFF

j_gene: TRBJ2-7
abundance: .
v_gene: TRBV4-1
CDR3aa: CASSQVITGTPSYEQYF

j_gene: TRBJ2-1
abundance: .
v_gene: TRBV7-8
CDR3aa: CASSLPRDRAPEQFF

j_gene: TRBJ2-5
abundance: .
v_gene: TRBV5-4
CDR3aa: CASSFTAGETQYF

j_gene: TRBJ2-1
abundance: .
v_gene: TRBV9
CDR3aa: CASSGPMDRGPYNEQFF

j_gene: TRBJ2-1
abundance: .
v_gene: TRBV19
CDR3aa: CASSPDGIPNEQFF

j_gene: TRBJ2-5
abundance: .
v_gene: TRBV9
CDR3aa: CASSAQTGPQETQYF

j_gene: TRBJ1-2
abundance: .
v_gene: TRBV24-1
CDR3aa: CATSVGPNYGYTF

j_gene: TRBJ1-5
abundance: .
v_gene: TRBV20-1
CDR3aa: CSARDQGRGGQPQHF

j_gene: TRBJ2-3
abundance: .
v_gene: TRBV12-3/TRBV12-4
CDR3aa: CASSSDGAKAGGPRGTDTQYF

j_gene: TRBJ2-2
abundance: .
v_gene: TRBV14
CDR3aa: CASSLTGVNTGELFF

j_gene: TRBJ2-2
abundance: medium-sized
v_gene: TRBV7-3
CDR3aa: CASSLNPPVGVNTGELFF

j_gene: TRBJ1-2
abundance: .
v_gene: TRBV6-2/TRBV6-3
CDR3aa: CASSYGTGGYGYTF

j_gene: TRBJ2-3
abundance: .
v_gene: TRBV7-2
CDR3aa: CASSLVGPSSGYF

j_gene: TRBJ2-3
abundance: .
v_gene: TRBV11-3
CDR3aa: CASSLSDGIPDTQYF

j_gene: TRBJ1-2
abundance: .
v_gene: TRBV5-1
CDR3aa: CASSPEGVPGDGYTF

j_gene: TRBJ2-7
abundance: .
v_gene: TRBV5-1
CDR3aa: CASSLTTSDAYEQYF

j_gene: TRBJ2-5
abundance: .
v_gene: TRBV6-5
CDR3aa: CASSSPWRQREGRETQYF

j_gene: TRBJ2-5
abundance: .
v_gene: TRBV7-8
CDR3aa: CASSRGVTIQETQYF

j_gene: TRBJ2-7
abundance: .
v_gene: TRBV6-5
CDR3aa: CASSYGEDGEQYF

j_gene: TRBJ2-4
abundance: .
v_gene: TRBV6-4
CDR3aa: CASSWISGSTKNIQYF

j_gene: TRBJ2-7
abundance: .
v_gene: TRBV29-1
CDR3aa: CSVGKAGEAYEQYF